The 24 T cell receptor beta chains reported below all come from one sample, sequenced in a study of siplizumab effects on memory and regulatory T cells (dated by TCRdb to about 2019). The library relied on the immunoSEQ multiplex PCR assay. This immuneACCESS table, as held by TCRdb, lists in-frame sequences with V and J called but not all clones. Of the missing ones, under half trace to an unresolved V gene in checked studies; the others have no known cause. This sample is represented by approximately 100,000 clones; around 94% of them were singletons. Around 1.4% of the sample is held by the ten biggest clonotypes. The sample consisted of non-Treg CD4+ T cells sorted from blood. This sample's cell subset or site label indicates: FACS-sorted unstimulated CD4+ non-regulatory T cells. The receptors originated from a human donor in good health.

The chain joins TRBV5-4 to TRBJ2-7; D not certain. Trimming removed 0 bases at V and 5 bases at J, with 9 bases between. Germline lookup yields CDR1 SGHNT and CDR2 YYREEE (reference sequence). The CDR3 runs to 13 residues. CDR3 bases: TGTGCCAGCAGCTTGGTAGGGATGGACGAGCAGTACTTC. This codes for CASSLVGMDEQYF.

The gene calls are TRBV18 and TRBJ1-3; D might be TRBD1 (6 bases). CDR3 length equals 16 residues. V lost 3 bases and J 5 bases, leaving 17 bases between the germline ends. Per germline, CDR1 KGHSH and CDR2 LQKENI. The CDR3 is CASSPLPGQGRNTIYF. The CDR3 coding sequence is TGTGCCAGCTCACCCTTACCGGGCCAGGGGAGAAACACCATATATTTT.

This sequence joins TRBV5-1 and TRBJ2-2; the D call may be TRBD1 or TRBD2 (5 bases each). Trimming shortened V by 4 bases and J by 4 bases, and 8 bases separated the two germline ends. Germline V CDR1 and CDR2: SGHRS, YFSETQ. CDR3 length: 13 amino acids. Here the CDR3 reads CASSVGPTGELFF. CDR3 coding DNA: TGCGCCAGCAGCGTGGGACCCACCGGGGAGCTGTTTTTT.

The chain recombines TRBV27 with TRBJ2-5, with D perhaps TRBD2 (5 bases). With 4 bases removed from V and 6 bases from J, the gap between germline ends came to 12 bases. In germline, CDR1 is MNHEY, CDR2 SMNVEV (reference sequence). The CDR3 is made up of 13 amino acids. The CDR3 region has the DNA TGTGCCAGCAGTTCCGGACTGCGCAAGACCCAGTACTTC. This codes for CASSSGLRKTQYF.

V gene TRBV5-1 combines with J gene TRBJ2-2, with TRBD1 identical over 8 bases. Per the germline V gene, CDR1 is SGHRS and CDR2 is YFSETQ. The CDR3 contains 15 residues. Unmatched junction bases numbered 4, after V lost 5 bases and J lost 1 base. The CDR3 reads CASRPGTGNTGELFF. The CDR3 nucleotides are TGCGCCAGCAGGCCCGGGACAGGGAACACCGGGGAGCTGTTTTTT.

V gene TRBV5-1 combines with J gene TRBJ2-3; the D gene is possibly TRBD1 (6 bases). The CDR3 totals 14 residues. The germline V gene encodes CDR1 SGHRS and CDR2 YFSETQ. Trimming removed 4 bases at V and 3 bases at J, with 12 bases between. This CDR3 is CASSDGQPTDTQYF. CDR3 coding DNA: TGCGCCAGCAGCGACGGACAGCCTACAGATACGCAGTATTTT.

As regards this clone: A junction boundary mismatches the germline segment, possibly from a read error. The chain uses TRBV30 and TRBJ2-2, with D tentatively TRBD2 (6 bases). Germline-derived CDR1 and CDR2 are GTSNPN and SVGIG (reference sequence). The CDR3 loop spans 13 amino acids. Here the CDR3 DNA reads TGTGCCGGGAGGAACGGGAACACCGGGGAGCTGTTTTTT. It yields the protein CAGRNGNTGELFF.

The chain combines TRBV18 with TRBJ2-3; D not resolved. Germline V lookup: CDR1 KGHSH, CDR2 LQKENI. V was trimmed by 0 bases and J by 1 base, leaving 5 bases between them. CDR3 size: 14 residues. This chain's CDR3 is CASSPPKGTDTQYF. The DNA for the CDR3 is TGTGCCAGCTCACCACCGAAGGGCACAGATACGCAGTATTTT.

J is TRBJ1-1 and V is TRBV28, with no clear D. Germline values: CDR1 MDHEN, CDR2 SYDVKM. The CDR3 is 15 residues long. The V end lost 6 bases, the J end lost 0 bases, and 14 bases lay between the germline ends. CDR3 sequence (DNA): TGTGCCAGCAGCGTCACGGCAGCCATGAACACTGAAGCTTTCTTT. Amino acid sequence: CASSVTAAMNTEAFF.

This chain connects TRBV19 to TRBJ1-1, with a weak D call TRBD1 (6 bases). Germline-derived CDR1 and CDR2 are LNHDA and SQIVND (reference sequence). This CDR3 region has 15 residues. Trimming shortened V by 8 bases and J by 3 bases, and 19 bases separated the two germline ends. CDR3 loop: CASGRGGAGDTEAFF. DNA of the CDR3: TGTGCCAGTGGACGAGGGGGGGCAGGGGACACTGAAGCTTTCTTT. Combining the CDR3 with reference TRBV19 and TRBJ1-1 gives the whole variable domain DGGITQSPKYLFRKEGQNVTLSCEQNLNHDAMYWYRQDPGQGLRLIYYSQIVNDFQKGDIAEGYSVSREKKESFPLTVTSAQKNPTAFYLCASGRGGAGDTEAFFGQGTRLTVV.

This clone was recorded only once. This chain uses TRBV6-4 with TRBJ2-3; 9 bases are shared with TRBD2. V shed 0 bases and J 0 bases; nucleotides not matched to a gene: 1. Per the germline V gene, CDR1 is MRHNA and CDR2 is SNTAGT. The CDR3 covers 16 residues. CDR3: CASSDSAGGSTDTQYF. The CDR3 DNA sequence: TGTGCCAGCAGTGACTCAGCGGGAGGAAGCACAGATACGCAGTATTTT.

This chain links TRBV11-2 with TRBJ2-7; 7 bases match TRBD2. The junction had 13 bases not matched to a gene; V was cut back by 6 bases and J by 5 bases. The germline V gene has CDR1 SGHAT and CDR2 FQNNGV. The CDR3 is made up of 15 amino acids. The CDR3 reads CASRLTWTRTHEQYF. Written as DNA, the CDR3 is TGTGCCAGCAGATTGACCTGGACTAGAACCCACGAGCAGTACTTC.

The J gene is TRBJ2-5, the V gene TRBV6-5; 10 nucleotides line up with TRBD2. Germline values: CDR1 MNHEY, CDR2 SVGAGI. Trimming took 0 bases from V and 4 from J; bases not matched to a gene: 5. The CDR3 contains 16 residues. CDR3 residues: CASSYSSSGSRETQYF. CDR3 nucleotides: TGTGCCAGCAGTTACTCTTCTAGCGGGAGCCGAGAGACCCAGTACTTC.

This chain joins TRBV19 and TRBJ2-4; D gene uncertain. The CDR3 is made up of 13 amino acids. Trimming took off 1 base at V and 6 bases at J, with 7 bases between the two ends. The germline V gene encodes CDR1 LNHDA and CDR2 SQIVND (reference sequence). The CDR3 loop is CASSIGVGNIQYF. The CDR3 DNA is TGTGCCAGTAGTATAGGGGTGGGAAACATTCAGTACTTC.

The V and J genes are TRBV5-4 and TRBJ2-1; either TRBD1 or TRBD2 may fit D (6 bases each). The germline V gene has CDR1 SGHNT and CDR2 YYREEE (reference sequence). V lost 2 bases and J 0 bases, leaving 12 bases between the germline ends. The CDR3 is made up of 16 amino acids. As DNA, the CDR3 is TGTGCCAGCAGCTTTCGTGGAGGGGGCTCCTACAATGAGCAGTTCTTC. It codes for CASSFRGGGSYNEQFF.

The chain has TRBV7-8 and TRBJ1-5, with TRBD1 matching over 7 bases. This CDR3 contains 15 residues. CDR1 and CDR2 (germline): SGHVS, FQNEAQ. V trimming: 1 base; J trimming: 8 bases; junction bases outside the gene matches: 8. CDR3 sequence: CASSLGQGGGKPQHF. The CDR3, as DNA: TGTGCCAGCAGCTTAGGACAGGGAGGCGGGAAGCCCCAGCATTTT.

This chain links TRBV6-5 with TRBJ2-7; D remains ambiguous. CDR1 is MNHEY, CDR2 SVGAGI, per germline. The CDR3 runs to 11 residues. The V and J ends lost 10 bases and 5 bases respectively, with 12 bases between them. The CDR3 coding sequence is TGTGCCACCGTACGGTCAGACGAGCAGTACTTC. Its protein product is CATVRSDEQYF.

The chain carries TRBV28 and TRBJ2-7, with 13 bases fitting TRBD2. J lost 3 bases, V lost 1 base, and 9 bases had no gene match. This CDR3 has 18 amino acids. Germline lookup yields CDR1 MDHEN and CDR2 SYDVKM. The CDR3 DNA reads as TGTGCCAGCAGTTTATTTGGGACTAGCGGGACGTCGAGCTACGAGCAGTACTTC. Protein: CASSLFGTSGTSSYEQYF.

J is TRBJ2-1 and V is TRBV5-1; possible D gene TRBD1, 6 bases. V lost 5 bases and J 6 bases, leaving 18 bases between the germline ends. The CDR3 consists of 15 residues. Germline lookup yields CDR1 SGHRS and CDR2 YFSETQ. The chain's CDR3 is CASRTITGFRNEQFF. For the CDR3, the DNA is TGCGCCAGCAGGACCATTACAGGGTTTCGCAATGAGCAGTTCTTC.

The gene calls are TRBV28 and TRBJ2-7; D perhaps matches TRBD1 (6 bases). V dropped 5 bases and J dropped 2 bases, with 13 bases sitting between them. This CDR3 has 14 residues. The germline gives CDR1 MDHEN, CDR2 SYDVKM. As DNA, the CDR3 is TGTGCCAGCAGTCCCATGGGACATACCTACGAGCAGTACTTC. Residues: CASSPMGHTYEQYF.

The rearrangement links TRBV7-8 to TRBJ2-7; D is uncertain. Trimming took 5 bases from V and 11 from J, leaving 13 bases between them. Germline V CDR1 and CDR2: SGHVS, FQNEAQ. This CDR3 has 11 amino acids. The CDR3: CASSLDTEEYF. CDR3 in DNA: TGTGCCAGCAGCCTAGACACAGAGGAGTACTTC.

The V call is TRBV15, the J call TRBJ2-7; D is uncertain. Germline CDR1 LNHNV, CDR2 YYDKDF (reference sequence). There are 14 residues in the CDR3. Trimming cost V 0 bases and J 1 base, with 7 bases left between them. The CDR3 nucleotides read TGTGCCACCAGCAGAGACACGTTATCCTACGAGCAGTACTTC. Amino acids: CATSRDTLSYEQYF. The full variable domain, its missing parts supplied by reference TRBV15 and TRBJ2-7, is DAMVIQNPRYQVTQFGKPVTLSCSQTLNHNVMYWYQQKSSQAPKLLFHYYDKDFNNEADTPDNFQSRRPNTSFCFLDIRSPGLGDTAMYLCATSRDTLSYEQYFGPGTRLTVT.

The chain carries TRBV19 and TRBJ2-1, with D possibly matching TRBD2 (6 bases). CDR1 and CDR2 (germline): LNHDA, SQIVND (reference sequence). The CDR3 is 17 amino acids. V shed 10 bases and J shed 9 bases, with 31 bases lying between them. The CDR3, as DNA: TGTGCCACTACACCATCGGGGTATGGGAGCGGGTCACGTGAGCAGTTCTTC. Amino acids: CATTPSGYGSGSREQFF.

The V and J genes are TRBV30 and TRBJ2-3, with D possibly being TRBD2 (5 bases). V was shortened by 3 bases and J by 2 bases, with 12 bases between the two germline ends. Looked up from germline, CDR1 is GTSNPN and CDR2 is SVGIG (reference sequence). The CDR3 spans 14 residues. The CDR3 nucleotides read TGTGCCTGGAGACCTCTCGGGGTCACAGATACGCAGTATTTT. Translating gives CAWRPLGVTDTQYF.